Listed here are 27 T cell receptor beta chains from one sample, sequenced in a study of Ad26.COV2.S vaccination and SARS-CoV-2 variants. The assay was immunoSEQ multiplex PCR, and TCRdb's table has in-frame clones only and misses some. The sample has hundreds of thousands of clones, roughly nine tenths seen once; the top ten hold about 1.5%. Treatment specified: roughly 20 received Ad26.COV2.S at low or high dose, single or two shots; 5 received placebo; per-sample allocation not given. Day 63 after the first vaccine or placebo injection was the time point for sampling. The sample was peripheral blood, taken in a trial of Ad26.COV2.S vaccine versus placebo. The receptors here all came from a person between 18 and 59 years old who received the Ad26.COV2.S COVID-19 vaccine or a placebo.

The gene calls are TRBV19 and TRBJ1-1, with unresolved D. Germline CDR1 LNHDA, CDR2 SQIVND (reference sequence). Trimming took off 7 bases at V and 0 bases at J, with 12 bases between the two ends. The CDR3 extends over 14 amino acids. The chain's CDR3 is CASTPFVLNTEAFF. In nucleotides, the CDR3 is TGTGCCAGTACCCCATTTGTTTTGAACACTGAAGCTTTCTTT.

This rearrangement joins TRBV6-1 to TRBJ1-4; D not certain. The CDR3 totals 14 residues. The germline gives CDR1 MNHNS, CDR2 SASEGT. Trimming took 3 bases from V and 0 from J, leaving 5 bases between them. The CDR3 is CASSDGSTNEKLFF. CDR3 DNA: TGTGCCAGCAGTGATGGGTCAACTAATGAAAAACTGTTTTTT.

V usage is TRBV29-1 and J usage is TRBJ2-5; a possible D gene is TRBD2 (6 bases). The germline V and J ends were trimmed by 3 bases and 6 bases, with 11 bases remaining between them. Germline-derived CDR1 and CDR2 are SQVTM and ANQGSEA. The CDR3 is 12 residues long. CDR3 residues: CSVDAGKKTQYF. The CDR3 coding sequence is TGCAGCGTTGATGCGGGAAAGAAGACCCAGTACTTC.

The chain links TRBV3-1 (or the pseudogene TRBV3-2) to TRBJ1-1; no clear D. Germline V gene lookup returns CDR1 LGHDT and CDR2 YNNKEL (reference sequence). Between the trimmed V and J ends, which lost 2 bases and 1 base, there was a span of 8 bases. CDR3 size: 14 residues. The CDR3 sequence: CASSQRGRNTEAFF. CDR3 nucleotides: TGTGCCAGCAGCCAAAGAGGACGGAACACTGAAGCTTTCTTT.

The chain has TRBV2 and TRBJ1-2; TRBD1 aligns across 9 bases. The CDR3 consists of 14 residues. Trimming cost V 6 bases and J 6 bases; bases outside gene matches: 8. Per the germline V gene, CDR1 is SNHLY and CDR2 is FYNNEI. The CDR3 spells CASRSGQGIDGYTF. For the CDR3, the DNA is TGTGCCAGCAGATCGGGACAGGGAATCGATGGCTACACCTTC.

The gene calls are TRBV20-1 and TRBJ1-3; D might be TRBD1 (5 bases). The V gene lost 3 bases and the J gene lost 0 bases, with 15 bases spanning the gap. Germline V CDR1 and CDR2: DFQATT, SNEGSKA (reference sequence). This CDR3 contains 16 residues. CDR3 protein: CSASRTGPFSGNTIYF. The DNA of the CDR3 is TGCAGTGCTAGTCGTACAGGCCCGTTCTCTGGAAACACCATATATTTT.

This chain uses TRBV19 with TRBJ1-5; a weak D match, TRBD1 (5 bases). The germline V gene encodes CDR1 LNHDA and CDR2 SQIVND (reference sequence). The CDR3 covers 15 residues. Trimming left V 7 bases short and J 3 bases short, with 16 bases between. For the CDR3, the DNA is TGTGCCAGTACCCTGGGGGGTGCAGACAATCAGCCCCAGCATTTT. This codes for CASTLGGADNQPQHF.

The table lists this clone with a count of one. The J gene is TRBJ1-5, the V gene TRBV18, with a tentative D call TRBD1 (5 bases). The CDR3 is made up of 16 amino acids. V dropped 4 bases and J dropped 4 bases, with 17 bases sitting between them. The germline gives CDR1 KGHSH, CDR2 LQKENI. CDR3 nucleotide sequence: TGTGCCAGCTCACTTCAGGGCGGGGGGTCTAATCAGCCCCAGCATTTT. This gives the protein CASSLQGGGSNQPQHF. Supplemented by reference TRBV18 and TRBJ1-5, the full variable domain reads NAGVMQNPRHLVRRRGQEARLRCSPMKGHSHVYWYRQLPEEGLKFMVYLQKENIIDESGMPKERFSAEFPKEGPSILRIQQVVRGDSAAYFCASSLQGGGSNQPQHFGDGTRLSIL.

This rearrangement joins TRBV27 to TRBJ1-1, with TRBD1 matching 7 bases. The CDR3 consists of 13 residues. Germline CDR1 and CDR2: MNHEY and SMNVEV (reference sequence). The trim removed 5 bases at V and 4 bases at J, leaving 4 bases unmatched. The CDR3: CASSAQGGTEAFF. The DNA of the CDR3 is TGTGCCAGCAGTGCCCAGGGGGGCACTGAAGCTTTCTTT.

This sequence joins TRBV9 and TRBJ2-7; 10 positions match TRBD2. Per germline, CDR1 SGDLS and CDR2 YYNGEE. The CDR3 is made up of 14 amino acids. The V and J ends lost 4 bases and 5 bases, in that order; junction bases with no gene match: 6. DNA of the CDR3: TGTGCCAGCAGCCTGGGACTAGCGAGGAACGAGCAGTACTTC. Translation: CASSLGLARNEQYF.

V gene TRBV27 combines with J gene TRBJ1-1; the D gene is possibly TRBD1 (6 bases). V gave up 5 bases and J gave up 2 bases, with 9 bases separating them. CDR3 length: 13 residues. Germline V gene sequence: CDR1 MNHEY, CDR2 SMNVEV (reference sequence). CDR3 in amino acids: CASSNRVNTEAFF. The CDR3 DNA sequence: TGTGCCAGCAGTAACAGGGTCAACACTGAAGCTTTCTTT.

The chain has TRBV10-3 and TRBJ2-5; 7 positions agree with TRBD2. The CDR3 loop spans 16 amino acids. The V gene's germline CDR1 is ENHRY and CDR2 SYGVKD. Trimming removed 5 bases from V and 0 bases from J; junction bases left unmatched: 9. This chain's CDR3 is CAISSGLEPYQETQYF. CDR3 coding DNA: TGTGCCATCAGTTCCGGACTAGAGCCCTACCAAGAGACCCAGTACTTC.

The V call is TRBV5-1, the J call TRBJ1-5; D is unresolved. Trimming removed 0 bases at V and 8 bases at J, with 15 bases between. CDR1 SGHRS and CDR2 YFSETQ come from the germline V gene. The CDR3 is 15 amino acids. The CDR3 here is CASSLDGQSIKPQHF. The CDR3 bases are TGCGCCAGCAGCTTGGATGGGCAGTCGATTAAGCCCCAGCATTTT.

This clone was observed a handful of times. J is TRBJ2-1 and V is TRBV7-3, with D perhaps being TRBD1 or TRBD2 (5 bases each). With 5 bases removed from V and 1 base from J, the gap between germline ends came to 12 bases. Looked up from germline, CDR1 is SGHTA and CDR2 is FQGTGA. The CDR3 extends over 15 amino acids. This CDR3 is CASSILGGSYNEQFF. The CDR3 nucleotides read TGTGCCAGCAGCATACTTGGGGGATCCTACAATGAGCAGTTCTTC.

In DNA form, the CDR3 reads TGTGCCAGCAGCCGACAGGGTGGGGCTGAAGCTTTCTTT. It encodes CASSRQGGAEAFF. The genes are TRBV6-5 and TRBJ1-1, with 7 bases aligning to TRBD1. CDR3 length equals 13 residues. The germline gives CDR1 MNHEY, CDR2 SVGAGI. The J segment lost 6 bases and the V segment lost 6 bases, leaving 7 bases of the junction unmatched.

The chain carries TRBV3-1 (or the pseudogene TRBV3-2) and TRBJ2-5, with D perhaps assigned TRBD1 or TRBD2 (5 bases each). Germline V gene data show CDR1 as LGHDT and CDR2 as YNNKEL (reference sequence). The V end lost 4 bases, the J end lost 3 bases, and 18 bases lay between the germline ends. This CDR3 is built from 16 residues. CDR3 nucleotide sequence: TGTGCCAGCAGCCGGGGCCCCGCCGGAGGAGAAGAGACCCAGTACTTC. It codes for CASSRGPAGGEETQYF.

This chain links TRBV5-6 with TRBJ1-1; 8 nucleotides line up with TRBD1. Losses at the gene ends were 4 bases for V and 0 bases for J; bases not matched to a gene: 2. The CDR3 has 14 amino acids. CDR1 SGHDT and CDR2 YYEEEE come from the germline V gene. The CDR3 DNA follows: TGTGCCAGCAGCGTGGGACAGGTGAACACTGAAGCTTTCTTT. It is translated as CASSVGQVNTEAFF.

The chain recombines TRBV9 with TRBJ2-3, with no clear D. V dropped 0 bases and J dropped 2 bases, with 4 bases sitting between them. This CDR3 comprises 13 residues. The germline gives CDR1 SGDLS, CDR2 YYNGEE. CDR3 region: CASSVDDTDTQYF. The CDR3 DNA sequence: TGTGCCAGCAGCGTAGACGACACAGATACGCAGTATTTT.

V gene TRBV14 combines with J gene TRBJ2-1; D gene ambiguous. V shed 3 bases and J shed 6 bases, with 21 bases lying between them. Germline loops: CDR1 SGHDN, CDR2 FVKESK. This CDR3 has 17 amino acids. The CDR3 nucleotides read TGTGCCAGCAGCCAGGTACTCCTATCACCTTTTCTCAATGAGCAGTTCTTC. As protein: CASSQVLLSPFLNEQFF. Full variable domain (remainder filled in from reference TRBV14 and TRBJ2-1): EAGVTQFPSHSVIEKGQTVTLRCDPISGHDNLYWYRRVMGKEIKFLLHFVKESKQDESGMPNNRFLAERTGGTYSTLKVQPAELEDSGVYFCASSQVLLSPFLNEQFFGPGTRLTVL.

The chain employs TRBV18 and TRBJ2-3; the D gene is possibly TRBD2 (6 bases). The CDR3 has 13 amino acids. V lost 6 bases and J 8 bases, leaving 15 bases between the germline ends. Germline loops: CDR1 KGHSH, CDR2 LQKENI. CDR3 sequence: CASSQREESTQYF. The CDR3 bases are TGTGCCAGCTCCCAAAGGGAGGAGAGTACGCAGTATTTT. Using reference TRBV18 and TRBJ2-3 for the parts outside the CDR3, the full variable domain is NAGVMQNPRHLVRRRGQEARLRCSPMKGHSHVYWYRQLPEEGLKFMVYLQKENIIDESGMPKERFSAEFPKEGPSILRIQQVVRGDSAAYFCASSQREESTQYFGPGTRLTVL.

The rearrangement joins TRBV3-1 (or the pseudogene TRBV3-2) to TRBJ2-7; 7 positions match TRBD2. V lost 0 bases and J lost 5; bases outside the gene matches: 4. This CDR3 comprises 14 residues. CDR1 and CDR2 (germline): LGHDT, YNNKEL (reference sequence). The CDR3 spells CASSQDWGGNEQYF. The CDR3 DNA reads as TGTGCCAGCAGCCAAGATTGGGGGGGGAACGAGCAGTACTTC.

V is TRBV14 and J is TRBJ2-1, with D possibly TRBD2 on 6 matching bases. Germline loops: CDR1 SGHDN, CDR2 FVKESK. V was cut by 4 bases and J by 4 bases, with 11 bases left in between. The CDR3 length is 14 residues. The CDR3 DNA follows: TGTGCCAGCAGCCCGAGGGAGGCTTACAATGAGCAGTTCTTC. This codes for CASSPREAYNEQFF.

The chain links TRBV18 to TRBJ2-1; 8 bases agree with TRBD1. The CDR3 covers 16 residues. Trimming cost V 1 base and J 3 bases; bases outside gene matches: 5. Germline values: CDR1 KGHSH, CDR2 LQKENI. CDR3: CASSPRTGINYNEQFF. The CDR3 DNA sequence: TGTGCCAGCTCACCACGGACAGGGATTAACTACAATGAGCAGTTCTTC.

The CDR3 DNA reads TGTGCCAGCAGCCGGGGACTAGCGGGCCCCACAGATACGCAGTATTTT. This translates into CASSRGLAGPTDTQYF. The J gene is TRBJ2-3, the V gene TRBV5-6, with TRBD2 matching 12 bases. The length of the CDR3 is 16 residues. Germline V gene lookup returns CDR1 SGHDT and CDR2 YYEEEE. The J segment lost 2 bases and the V segment lost 4 bases, leaving 5 bases of the junction unmatched. The complete variable domain, with remaining parts taken from reference TRBV5-6 and TRBJ2-3, reads DAGVTQSPTHLIKTRGQQVTLRCSPKSGHDTVSWYQQALGQGPQFIFQYYEEEERQRGNFPDRFSGHQFPNYSSELNVNALLLGDSALYLCASSRGLAGPTDTQYFGPGTRLTVL.

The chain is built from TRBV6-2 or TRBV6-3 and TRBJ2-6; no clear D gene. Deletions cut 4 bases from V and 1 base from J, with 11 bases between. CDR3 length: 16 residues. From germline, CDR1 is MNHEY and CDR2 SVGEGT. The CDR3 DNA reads TGTGCCAGCAGTTTTCCACACGAGTCTGGGGCCAACGTCCTGACTTTC. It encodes CASSFPHESGANVLTF.

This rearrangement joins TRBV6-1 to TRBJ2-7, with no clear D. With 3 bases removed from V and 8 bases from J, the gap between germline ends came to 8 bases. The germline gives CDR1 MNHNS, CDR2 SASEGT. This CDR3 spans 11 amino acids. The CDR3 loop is CASSDPRQQYF. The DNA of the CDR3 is TGTGCCAGCAGTGACCCCCGACAGCAGTACTTC.

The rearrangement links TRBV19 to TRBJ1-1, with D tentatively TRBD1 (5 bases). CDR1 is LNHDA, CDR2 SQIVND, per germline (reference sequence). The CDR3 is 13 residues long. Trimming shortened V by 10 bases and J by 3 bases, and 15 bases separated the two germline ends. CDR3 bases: TGTGCCATTATTAAAGGACACGACACTGAAGCTTTCTTT. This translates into CAIIKGHDTEAFF.